This TCR beta chain originates from a study of T-cell memory formation after mild COVID-19. Findings and caveats of the study: Contracting CD4+ clones sat mainly in CM and EM; CD8+ in EMRA. Some SARS-CoV-2-responding clones were already detected in memory before infection.

The length of the CDR3 is 13 residues. Per germline, CDR1 SEHNR and CDR2 FQNEAQ (reference sequence). V shed 4 bases and J shed 6 bases, with 12 bases lying between them. This clonotype was detected a few times. Its antigen remains unidentified. The 5'RACE method, run with constant-segment primers, produced TCR alpha and TCR beta cDNA libraries (carrying sample barcodes and UMIs). TCRdb analysed the 5' RACE reads with MiXCR anew, one entry per CDR3 protein. Counted here are 65,000 to 90,000 distinct CDR3 sequences, around 13% occurring once; the ten biggest clones make up more than 35%. The receptor comes from a man in his late teens or twenties who had mild COVID-19 (a few samples of this study predate the infection). Cell type and time point are not known. V gene TRBV7-9 combines with J gene TRBJ1-1, with D hard to call. Sequences were obtained from PBMCs or a T cell subset sorted from them (not recorded which). The CDR3 sequence: CASSSPSLPEAFF. In DNA form, the CDR3 reads TGTGCCAGCAGCTCCCCTTCCCTTCCTGAAGCTTTCTTT.